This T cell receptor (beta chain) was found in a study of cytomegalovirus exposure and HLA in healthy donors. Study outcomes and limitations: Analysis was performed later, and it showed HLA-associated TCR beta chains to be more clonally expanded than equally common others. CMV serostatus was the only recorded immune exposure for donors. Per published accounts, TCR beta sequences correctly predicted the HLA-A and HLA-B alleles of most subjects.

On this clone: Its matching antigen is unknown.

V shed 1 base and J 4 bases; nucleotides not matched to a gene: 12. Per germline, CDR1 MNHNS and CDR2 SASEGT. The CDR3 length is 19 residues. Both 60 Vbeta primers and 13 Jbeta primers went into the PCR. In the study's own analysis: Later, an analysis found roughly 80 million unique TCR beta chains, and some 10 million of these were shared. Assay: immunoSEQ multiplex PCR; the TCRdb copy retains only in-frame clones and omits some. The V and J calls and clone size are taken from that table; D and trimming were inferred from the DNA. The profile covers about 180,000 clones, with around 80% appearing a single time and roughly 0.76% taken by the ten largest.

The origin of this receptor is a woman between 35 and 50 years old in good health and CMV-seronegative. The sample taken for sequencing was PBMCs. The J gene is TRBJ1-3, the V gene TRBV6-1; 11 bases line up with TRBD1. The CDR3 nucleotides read TGTGCCAGCAGTGAAGTTGGGACAGGGGGGCTCGGGTCCGGAAACACCATATATTTT. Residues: CASSEVGTGGLGSGNTIYF.